These 28 T cell receptor beta chains came from one sample sequenced in a study of CD8 T cells in ankylosing spondylitis. TCRdb reprocessed the 5' RACE reads via MiXCR and lists one record per CDR3 protein. The data contain a few hundred thousand distinct CDR3 sequences, around 20% of them singletons. The sample was blood, either unsorted or a sorted T cell fraction (not recorded which). These receptors all stem from a male donor with ankylosing spondylitis or in good health (not recorded which).

The V and J genes are TRBV20-1 and TRBJ1-5; TRBD1 matches at 7 bases. The CDR3 runs 13 residues. Trimming cost V 2 bases and J 9 bases; bases outside gene matches: 7. Germline CDR1 DFQATT, CDR2 SNEGSKA (reference sequence). The CDR3 protein is CSARQQGGRPQHF. CDR3 DNA: TGCAGTGCTAGACAGCAGGGGGGTCGGCCCCAGCATTTT.

This clonotype was seen ten or more times. Sequence at one end of the junction differs from germline and may be a read error. The genes are TRBV7-7 and TRBJ2-5; TRBD1 is a possible D gene (6 bases). This CDR3 is 15 amino acids long. Germline V gene lookup returns CDR1 SSHAT and CDR2 FNYEAQ (reference sequence). CDR3 DNA sequence: TGTGCTAGCAGCTTGACAACAGGGATCCAAGAGACCCAGTACTTC. Translating gives CASSLTTGIQETQYF.

The genes are TRBV20-1 and TRBJ2-3, with 8 positions matching TRBD2. CDR1 is DFQATT and CDR2 is SNEGSKA in the germline V gene (reference sequence). With 4 bases clipped from V and 0 bases from J, the junction kept 3 bases outside the gene matches. This CDR3 region has 14 residues. CDR3 bases: TGCAGTGCTAAGTCTAGCGGGAGCACAGATACGCAGTATTTT. Its protein product is CSAKSSGSTDTQYF.

This chain joins TRBV20-1 and TRBJ1-1; no reliable D call. Germline CDR1 DFQATT, CDR2 SNEGSKA (reference sequence). Trimming cost V 1 base and J 6 bases, with 18 bases left between them. The CDR3 runs to 15 residues. CDR3 residues: CSARASRGLGAEAFF. The CDR3 DNA reads TGCAGTGCTAGAGCCAGCAGAGGGCTAGGAGCTGAAGCTTTCTTT.

The table lists this clonotype with a few counts. V gene TRBV11-2 combines with J gene TRBJ2-6; D not resolved. The CDR3 is 16 residues long. Looked up from germline, CDR1 is SGHAT and CDR2 is FQNNGV. The V and J ends lost 5 bases and 7 bases respectively, with 18 bases between them. CDR3 coding DNA: TGTGCCAGCAGCCCCCCCACGCGCCTTAGCGCCAACGTCCTGACTTTC. It codes for CASSPPTRLSANVLTF.

The chain joins TRBV12-3 or TRBV12-4 to TRBJ2-5, with 7 bases matching TRBD2. With 8 bases clipped from V and 4 bases from J, the junction kept 1 base outside the gene matches. This CDR3 region has 11 residues. The CDR3 spells CASGEGETQYF. The CDR3 DNA follows: TGTGCCAGCGGGGAGGGAGAGACCCAGTACTTC.

The rearrangement links TRBV4-1 to TRBJ2-2, with 7 bases fitting TRBD1. CDR3 length: 15 residues. J was trimmed by 6 bases and V by 1 base; bases with no gene match: 5. Germline loops: CDR1 MGHRA, CDR2 YSYEKL. CDR3 sequence: CASSQAQGVSGELFF. CDR3 nucleotide sequence: TGCGCCAGCAGCCAAGCGCAGGGGGTCTCCGGGGAGCTGTTTTTT.

The rearrangement links TRBV3-1 to TRBJ2-2; D gene ambiguous. Germline loops: CDR1 LGHDT, CDR2 YNNKEL (reference sequence). The CDR3 extends over 15 amino acids. V was pared by 0 bases and J by 1 base, with 6 bases between. The CDR3 nucleotides read TGTGCCAGCAGCCAAGATTCCCGGAACACCGGGGAGCTGTTTTTT. This gives the protein CASSQDSRNTGELFF.

This clonotype was seen a handful of times. The rearrangement uses TRBV20-1 and TRBJ1-2; 7 bases align to TRBD1. CDR1 is DFQATT and CDR2 is SNEGSKA in the germline V gene (reference sequence). The CDR3 totals 13 residues. V shed 5 bases, J shed 4 bases, and the junction held 7 bases outside the gene matches. The CDR3 sequence: CSAAPGQRYGYTF. For the CDR3, the DNA is TGCAGTGCTGCACCGGGACAGCGCTATGGCTACACCTTC.

The J gene is TRBJ1-6, the V gene TRBV12-3 or TRBV12-4; D ambiguous. The CDR3 totals 14 residues. V was pared by 3 bases and J by 9 bases, with 12 bases between. This chain's CDR3 is CASSFGPQGSPLHF. DNA for the CDR3: TGTGCCAGCAGTTTCGGACCTCAAGGTTCACCCCTCCACTTT.

This chain joins TRBV28 and TRBJ2-2; tentative D call: TRBD2 (6 bases). The CDR3 has 14 amino acids. V lost 11 bases, J lost 0 bases, and 13 bases lay in between. Germline V gives CDR1 MDHEN, CDR2 SYDVKM. The DNA of the CDR3 is TGTGCCGTGGGGGACTCCACGAACACCGGGGAGCTGTTTTTT. This codes for CAVGDSTNTGELFF.

This clonotype showed up just a few times. V usage is TRBV20-1 and J usage is TRBJ2-3; 7 nucleotides align to TRBD1. V gave up 4 bases and J gave up 3 bases; unmatched junction bases: 7. CDR1 DFQATT and CDR2 SNEGSKA come from the germline V gene (reference sequence). This CDR3 has 14 amino acids. The CDR3 nucleotides read TGCAGTGCTAAACCCCCACAGGGGACAGATACGCAGTATTTT. Translation gives CSAKPPQGTDTQYF.

J is TRBJ2-5 and V is TRBV7-3, with D possibly called TRBD1 or TRBD2 (5 bases each). CDR3 length equals 13 residues. Per the germline V gene, CDR1 is SGHTA and CDR2 is FQGTGA. Between the trimmed V and J ends, which lost 2 bases and 9 bases, there was a span of 13 bases. The CDR3 reads CASSLAERGAQYF. The CDR3 DNA reads TGTGCCAGCAGCTTAGCCGAGAGAGGGGCCCAGTACTTC.

This clonotype has at least ten counts. The chain has TRBV3-1 and TRBJ2-3, with TRBD2 identical over 7 bases. The V and J ends lost 2 bases and 6 bases, in that order; junction bases with no gene match: 5. The CDR3 sequence is 14 residues long. CDR1 LGHDT and CDR2 YNNKEL come from the germline V gene (reference sequence). The CDR3: CASSQMASGDTQYF. CDR3 DNA sequence: TGTGCCAGCAGCCAAATGGCTAGCGGTGATACGCAGTATTTT.

V and J are TRBV18 and TRBJ2-3; tentatively, D is TRBD1 (6 bases). CDR1 is KGHSH and CDR2 is LQKENI in the germline V gene. Trimming took off 4 bases at V and 0 bases at J, with 14 bases between the two ends. The CDR3 has 16 residues. Written as DNA, the CDR3 is TGTGCCAGCTCACTAGGGACACCTTCTAGCACAGATACGCAGTATTTT. Amino acid sequence: CASSLGTPSSTDTQYF.

The chain couples TRBV6-1 to TRBJ2-3; D unclear. The germline V gene has CDR1 MNHNS and CDR2 SASEGT. V lost 6 bases and J lost 2, with 9 bases in between. The length of the CDR3 is 13 residues. For the CDR3, the DNA is TGTGCCAGCAGAACAACAGACACAGATACGCAGTATTTT. Translating it yields CASRTTDTDTQYF.

The V and J genes are TRBV5-1 and TRBJ2-1; tentatively, D is TRBD1 or TRBD2 (5 bases each). The germline V and J ends were trimmed by 3 bases and 4 bases, with 11 bases remaining between them. This CDR3 contains 14 residues. Germline CDR1 reads SGHRS; CDR2 reads YFSETQ. CDR3 sequence reads: CASSYRDHYNEQFF. As DNA, the CDR3 is TGCGCCAGCAGCTACCGGGACCATTACAATGAGCAGTTCTTC.

This clonotype was observed a few times. This CDR3 is CASRPRENTGELFF. CDR3 DNA sequence: TGTGCCAGCAGACCAAGAGAGAACACCGGGGAGCTGTTTTTT. V is TRBV12-3 or TRBV12-4 and J is TRBJ2-2; no reliable D call. CDR3 size: 14 residues. The V end was cut by 6 bases, the J end by 1 base, with 9 bases between.

This chain links TRBV14 with TRBJ1-5, with TRBD1 matching 7 bases. The germline V gene has CDR1 SGHDN and CDR2 FVKESK. V gave up 5 bases and J gave up 0 bases; unmatched junction bases: 13. The CDR3 runs 18 residues. The CDR3 here is CASSKTGQRTYSNQPQHF. In nucleotides, the CDR3 is TGTGCCAGCAGCAAAACGGGACAGAGAACATATAGCAATCAGCCCCAGCATTTT.

In this sample, this clonotype turned up a few times. The rearrangement joins TRBV5-8 to TRBJ1-1; tentative D call: TRBD1 (5 bases). The CDR3 runs 13 residues. Per the germline V gene, CDR1 is SGHTS and CDR2 is YDEGEE. With 6 bases removed from V and 0 bases from J, the gap between germline ends came to 9 bases. The CDR3 DNA sequence: TGTGCCAGCACAGGGACGATGAACACTGAAGCTTTCTTT. Amino acid sequence: CASTGTMNTEAFF. Full variable domain (remainder filled in from reference TRBV5-8 and TRBJ1-1): EAGVTQSPTHLIKTRGQQATLRCSPISGHTSVYWYQQALGLGLQFLLWYDEGEERNRGNFPPRFSGRQFPNYSSELNVNALELEDSALYLCASTGTMNTEAFFGQGTRLTVV.

This chain joins TRBV20-1 and TRBJ2-2; weak D call: TRBD2 (5 bases). V was cut by 1 base and J by 8 bases, with 20 bases left in between. Germline assignment: CDR1 DFQATT and CDR2 SNEGSKA (reference sequence). The CDR3 length is 16 residues. The CDR3, as DNA: TGCAGTGCTAGAGGCGGAACCCCCCGAAGGACTGGGGAGCTGTTTTTT. Protein: CSARGGTPRRTGELFF.

The CDR3 DNA reads as TGTGCCAGCAGCTATCGGACCAGCGCGGATACGCAGTATTTT. This gives the protein CASSYRTSADTQYF. This chain joins TRBV7-2 and TRBJ2-3; no clear D. This CDR3 is built from 14 residues. The V gene lost 4 bases and the J gene lost 6 bases, with 14 bases spanning the gap. Germline CDR1 and CDR2: SGHTA and FQGNSA.

This chain uses TRBV29-1 with TRBJ2-1; D is possibly TRBD1 (6 bases). V was pared by 6 bases and J by 9 bases, with 21 bases between. The CDR3 covers 14 residues. Germline CDR1 reads SQVTM; CDR2 reads ANQGSEA. The CDR3 loop is CSVPSDWGPSEQFF. CDR3 sequence (DNA): TGCAGCGTCCCCTCGGACTGGGGGCCTAGTGAGCAGTTCTTC.

This clonotype was counted between two and nine times. The V and J genes are TRBV2 and TRBJ1-5; D ambiguous. In germline, CDR1 is SNHLY, CDR2 FYNNEI. The CDR3 extends over 14 amino acids. V was cut by 7 bases and J by 0 bases, with 10 bases left in between. CDR3 nucleotide sequence: TGTGCCAGCAACGCGTTTGCTAGCAATCAGCCCCAGCATTTT. It translates to CASNAFASNQPQHF.

The chain recombines TRBV9 with TRBJ2-1, with D unresolved. Germline V gene sequence: CDR1 SGDLS, CDR2 YYNGEE. The CDR3 extends over 13 amino acids. Trimming shortened V by 0 bases and J by 5 bases, and 6 bases separated the two germline ends. For the CDR3, the DNA is TGTGCCAGCAGCGTAGAGGCCCACAATGAGCAGTTCTTC. Amino acids: CASSVEAHNEQFF.

This clonotype was seen only once. The rearrangement uses TRBV28 and TRBJ2-5; D gene uncertain. Per the germline V gene, CDR1 is MDHEN and CDR2 is SYDVKM. There are 13 residues in the CDR3. Trimming stripped 3 bases from V and 2 bases from J, with 7 bases between. In DNA, the CDR3 is TGTGCCAGCAGTTTGGAAGGGCAAGAGACCCAGTACTTC. This translates into CASSLEGQETQYF.

This clonotype occurred many times. This chain links TRBV15 with TRBJ2-5, with a possible D match to TRBD2 (6 bases). This CDR3 region has 15 residues. Germline loops: CDR1 LNHNV, CDR2 YYDKDF (reference sequence). The V end lost 1 base, the J end lost 5 bases, and 14 bases lay between the germline ends. The CDR3 region is CATSRVGLARETQYF. CDR3 sequence (DNA): TGTGCCACCAGCAGAGTCGGGCTAGCGAGGGAGACCCAGTACTTC.

As concerns this clonotype: A read error may be the cause here, since a much bigger clone is one base away. The chain combines TRBV3-1 with TRBJ2-5; no clear D gene. Germline lookup yields CDR1 LGHDT and CDR2 YNNKEL (reference sequence). The CDR3 sequence is 14 residues long. CDR3 in amino acids: CASSQSETQEAQYF. CDR3 sequence (DNA): TGTGCCAGCAGCCAATCGGAGACCCAAGAGGCCCAGTACTTC.